The 25 T cell receptor beta chains listed next were all sequenced from one sample in a study of regulatory T cells in long-lasting Graves disease. The time point was: newly diagnosed GD, antithyroid drugs for less than 3 months. There was RNA extracted from PBMCs, and the TCR library was made from it. Libraries of TCR beta came from iRepertoire HTBI primers plus Arm-PCR of CDR3 regions. Each CDR3 protein is one row after TCRdb ran MiXCR on the multiplex PCR reads. Of hundreds of thousands of distinct CDR3 sequences in the sample, about 14% are singletons; the top ten hold roughly 20%. This sample comprised peripheral blood mononuclear cells (PBMCs), obtained at new diagnosis, from a patient treated with antithyroid drugs. Source of these receptors: a female donor with Graves disease.

This clonotype appeared many times. The rearrangement links TRBV7-9 to TRBJ1-2, with TRBD1 as a possible D gene (6 bases). Germline V gene sequence: CDR1 SEHNR, CDR2 FQNEAQ (reference sequence). Trimming took 4 bases from V and 1 from J, leaving 16 bases between them. The CDR3 has 16 residues. In DNA, the CDR3 is TGTGCCAGCAGCTCTCATCAGGGGTCCCTTAACTATGGCTACACCTTC. Translation: CASSSHQGSLNYGYTF.

V is TRBV20-1 and J is TRBJ2-1; the match to TRBD2 covers 9 bases. V shed 1 base, J shed 2 bases, and the junction held 3 bases outside the gene matches. Germline V gene lookup returns CDR1 DFQATT and CDR2 SNEGSKA (reference sequence). The CDR3 loop spans 15 amino acids. This CDR3 reads CSARGLADTYNEQFF. The CDR3 DNA follows: TGCAGTGCTAGAGGACTAGCGGATACCTACAATGAGCAGTTCTTC.

This clonotype was detected a few times. The chain has TRBV4-2 and TRBJ2-3; TRBD1 or TRBD2 may be the D gene (5 bases each). The length of the CDR3 is 17 residues. Germline V CDR1 and CDR2: LGHNA, YNFKEQ. V lost 1 base and J 0 bases, leaving 14 bases between the germline ends. The CDR3 protein is CASSQVVSGPSTDTQYF. The DNA of the CDR3 is TGTGCCAGCAGCCAAGTGGTCTCGGGGCCAAGCACAGATACGCAGTATTTT.

V is TRBV7-9 and J is TRBJ1-1; 9 nucleotides align to TRBD1. CDR3 length: 14 residues. Looked up from germline, CDR1 is SEHNR and CDR2 is FQNEAQ (reference sequence). The V and J ends lost 5 bases and 3 bases, in that order; junction bases with no gene match: 4. This CDR3 is CASSETGGYTEAFF. The CDR3 bases are TGTGCCAGCAGCGAAACAGGGGGCTACACTGAAGCTTTCTTT.

In nucleotides, the CDR3 is TGTGCCAGTAGTGGTACAGGGGTGTCTAATGAAAAACTGTTTTTT. Translated: CASSGTGVSNEKLFF. The V and J genes are TRBV19 and TRBJ1-4; 7 bases agree with TRBD1. Germline-derived CDR1 and CDR2 are LNHDA and SQIVND (reference sequence). V trimming: 5 bases; J trimming: 3 bases; junction bases outside the gene matches: 6. The CDR3 has 15 residues.

This clonotype came up many times. The V gene is TRBV6-1, the J gene TRBJ2-1; D remains ambiguous. Trimming stripped 6 bases from V and 6 bases from J, with 12 bases between. The length of the CDR3 is 13 residues. Per the germline V gene, CDR1 is MNHNS and CDR2 is SASEGT. CDR3 DNA: TGTGCCAGCAGCGGAACTTCGGGCAATGAGCAGTTCTTC. It is translated as CASSGTSGNEQFF.

This clonotype was recorded many times. The V and J genes are TRBV5-1 and TRBJ1-1; D may be TRBD1 (5 bases). The CDR3 is made up of 13 amino acids. The germline CDR1 and CDR2 sequences are SGHRS and YFSETQ. V was clipped by 6 bases and J by 1 base, with 10 bases between them. CDR3 sequence (DNA): TGCGCCAGCATTGGAGGGGAGAACACTGAAGCTTTCTTT. Protein sequence: CASIGGENTEAFF. Full variable domain (rest looked up from reference TRBV5-1 and TRBJ1-1): KAGVTQTPRYLIKTRGQQVTLSCSPISGHRSVSWYQQTPGQGLQFLFEYFSETQRNKGNFPGRFSGRQFSNSRSEMNVSTLELGDSALYLCASIGGENTEAFFGQGTRLTVV.

This clonotype showed up just a few times. The chain has TRBV5-6 and TRBJ2-7; D perhaps matches TRBD1 (6 bases). Trimming removed 0 bases at V and 4 bases at J, with 11 bases between. CDR3 length: 14 amino acids. CDR1 is SGHDT and CDR2 is YYEEEE in the germline V gene. CDR3 protein: CASSLGTDMYEQYF. The CDR3 region has the DNA TGTGCCAGCAGCTTGGGGACAGACATGTACGAGCAGTACTTC.

The rearrangement joins TRBV2 to TRBJ1-2; D remains ambiguous. Trimming left V 5 bases short and J 4 bases short, with 5 bases between. This CDR3 is built from 11 residues. The germline V gene encodes CDR1 SNHLY and CDR2 FYNNEI. CDR3 sequence (DNA): TGTGCCAGCAGTTTAACCTATGGCTACACCTTC. As protein: CASSLTYGYTF. Using reference TRBV2 and TRBJ1-2 for the parts outside the CDR3, the full variable domain is EPEVTQTPSHQVTQMGQEVILRCVPISNHLYFYWYRQILGQKVEFLVSFYNNEISEKSEIFDDQFSVERPDGSNFTLKIRSTKLEDSAMYFCASSLTYGYTFGSGTRLTVV.

Of note for this clonotype: Relative to the germline gene, one junction end is altered; a read error may explain this. The CDR3, as DNA: TGTGCCAGCAGACTACAGGGCCATGGCTACACCTTC. It translates to CASRLQGHGYTF. The V and J genes are TRBV10-1 and TRBJ1-2; possibly TRBD1 for D (6 bases). Germline V lookup: CDR1 WNHNN, CDR2 SYGVQD (reference sequence). CDR3 size: 12 residues.

The chain combines TRBV29-1 with TRBJ2-3, with 9 bases that match TRBD2. CDR3 size: 15 residues. Germline assignment: CDR1 SQVTM and CDR2 ANQGSEA. Trimming cost V 4 bases and J 4 bases; bases outside gene matches: 9. CDR3 in amino acids: CSVGGLAGAPDTQYF. The CDR3 DNA sequence: TGCAGCGTTGGTGGGTTAGCGGGAGCCCCAGATACGCAGTATTTT.

The rearrangement links TRBV4-3 to TRBJ2-3; 8 nucleotides align to TRBD1. Germline assignment: CDR1 LGHNA and CDR2 YSLEER. Trimming cost V 0 bases and J 0 bases; bases outside gene matches: 5. This CDR3 is built from 17 residues. The CDR3 region is CASSQDVGQGSTDTQYF. Here the CDR3 DNA reads TGCGCCAGCAGCCAAGATGTCGGACAGGGTAGCACAGATACGCAGTATTTT.

This clonotype was recorded at least ten times. This chain uses TRBV28 with TRBJ2-1; 7 nucleotides match TRBD2. Per the germline V gene, CDR1 is MDHEN and CDR2 is SYDVKM. The CDR3 runs 17 residues. J gave up 3 bases and V 6 bases, and 14 bases lay outside the gene matches. Written as DNA, the CDR3 is TGTGCCAGCAGATCTAGCGGCCCAGCCCATCGCTACAATGAGCAGTTCTTC. It yields the protein CASRSSGPAHRYNEQFF.

This clonotype was found many times. The J gene is TRBJ2-1, the V gene TRBV29-1; the match to TRBD2 covers 9 bases. CDR3 length: 14 amino acids. V was pared by 3 bases and J by 5 bases, with 5 bases of the junction left unmatched. CDR1 SQVTM and CDR2 ANQGSEA come from the germline V gene. CDR3 coding DNA: TGCAGCGTTGACTGGCGGGGGGGCCACAATGAGCAGTTCTTC. Its protein product is CSVDWRGGHNEQFF.

This clonotype was seen only a few times. J is TRBJ2-2 and V is TRBV20-1; 12 bases line up with TRBD2. This CDR3 contains 16 residues. Germline CDR1 and CDR2: DFQATT and SNEGSKA (reference sequence). Trimming removed 6 bases from V and 7 bases from J; junction bases left unmatched: 12. Here the CDR3 DNA reads TGCAGTGCCGCAGGGCTAGCGGGGGGGCCTAACGGGGAGCTGTTTTTT. Translation gives CSAAGLAGGPNGELFF.

This clonotype was detected ten times or more. CDR3 nucleotides: TGTGCCAGCAGCCCCCGGACTAGCGGGAGGGCCCGAGAGCAGTTCTTC. Amino acid sequence: CASSPRTSGRAREQFF. The rearrangement links TRBV11-3 to TRBJ2-1; TRBD2 matches 15 bases. Germline values: CDR1 SGHNT, CDR2 YENEEA. The V segment lost 5 bases and the J segment 10 bases; nucleotides outside the gene matches: 9. This CDR3 comprises 16 residues.

This clonotype has ten or more counts. V is TRBV15 and J is TRBJ2-2; D may match TRBD1 or TRBD2 (6 bases each). Trimming shortened V by 3 bases and J by 6 bases, and 17 bases separated the two germline ends. This CDR3 contains 16 residues. Germline V gene lookup returns CDR1 LNHNV and CDR2 YYDKDF (reference sequence). The DNA for the CDR3 is TGTGCCACCAGCAGGGCAGGGGACTTTCGTGCCGGGGAGCTGTTTTTT. Its protein product is CATSRAGDFRAGELFF.

The table lists this clonotype with many counts. The V and J genes are TRBV7-3 and TRBJ2-5; 7 bases map to TRBD1. CDR3 length: 15 amino acids. Germline V gene sequence: CDR1 SGHTA, CDR2 FQGTGA. V shed 5 bases and J 3 bases; nucleotides not matched to a gene: 9. The CDR3 DNA follows: TGTGCCAGCAGCCGGACCGGGACAGCAAAAGAGACCCAGTACTTC. Protein: CASSRTGTAKETQYF.

At least ten counts were recorded for this clonotype. The CDR3: CASSQAINWDRAFYEQYF. The CDR3 region has the DNA TGTGCCAGCAGTCAGGCCATTAATTGGGACAGGGCTTTCTACGAGCAGTACTTC. The chain joins TRBV28 to TRBJ2-7, with 9 bases fitting TRBD1. CDR3 length equals 18 residues. The V segment lost 5 bases and the J segment 3 bases; nucleotides outside the gene matches: 17. The germline CDR1 and CDR2 sequences are MDHEN and SYDVKM.

This clonotype showed up many times. The chain links TRBV5-1 to TRBJ1-1; no reliable D call. Germline CDR1 and CDR2: SGHRS and YFSETQ. V lost 4 bases, J lost 8 bases, and 12 bases lay in between. This CDR3 is built from 12 residues. The CDR3 region is CASSALGGEAFF. CDR3 bases: TGCGCCAGCAGCGCCCTTGGTGGGGAAGCTTTCTTT.

There are a few counts of this clonotype. The V gene is TRBV25-1, the J gene TRBJ2-3, with TRBD1 identical over 9 bases. This CDR3 comprises 13 residues. Germline V lookup: CDR1 MGHDK, CDR2 SYGVNS. Trimming removed 10 bases from V and 0 bases from J; junction bases left unmatched: 2. As DNA, the CDR3 is TGTGCCACCGGACAGGGGAGCACAGATACGCAGTATTTT. This gives the protein CATGQGSTDTQYF.

Regarding this clonotype: This could be a read error, since a much larger clone is one nucleotide away. The conserved phenylalanine or tryptophan normally closing the CDR3 is absent here, so this likely arose from a read error. This chain connects TRBV28 to TRBJ1-1; tentatively, D is TRBD1 (6 bases). The CDR3 is made up of 15 amino acids. V was trimmed by 6 bases and J by 5 bases, leaving 19 bases between them. Germline values: CDR1 MDHEN, CDR2 SYDVKM. The CDR3 DNA reads TGTGCCAGCAGCCGCTTCAGGGGAAGGAGGACTGAAGCTTTCTCT. Translating it yields CASSRFRGRRTEAFS.

This clonotype showed up just a few times. The chain links TRBV6-1 to TRBJ2-2; TRBD1 matches at 9 bases. Germline assignment: CDR1 MNHNS and CDR2 SASEGT. This CDR3 contains 16 residues. Unmatched junction bases numbered 9, after V lost 6 bases and J lost 4 bases. The DNA for the CDR3 is TGTGCCAGCAGCCTCCGGGACAGGGTCTTCACCGGGGAGCTGTTTTTT. It is translated as CASSLRDRVFTGELFF.

The sample holds many counts of this clonotype. This CDR3 reads CASSLDSGYTQYF. The DNA for the CDR3 is TGTGCCAGCAGCTTGGATAGCGGGTATACGCAGTATTTT. This rearrangement joins TRBV5-5 to TRBJ2-3; 7 nucleotides line up with TRBD2. CDR1 SGHKS and CDR2 YYEKEE come from the germline V gene (reference sequence). The CDR3 is 13 amino acids. V shed 0 bases and J 7 bases; nucleotides not matched to a gene: 2.

This clonotype was found many times. The chain couples TRBV12-3 or TRBV12-4 to TRBJ2-1; no clear D gene. The CDR3 totals 15 residues. V shed 0 bases and J shed 0 bases, with 6 bases lying between them. This CDR3 reads CASSLAVLSYNEQFF. CDR3 nucleotide sequence: TGTGCCAGCAGTTTAGCGGTTCTCTCCTACAATGAGCAGTTCTTC.